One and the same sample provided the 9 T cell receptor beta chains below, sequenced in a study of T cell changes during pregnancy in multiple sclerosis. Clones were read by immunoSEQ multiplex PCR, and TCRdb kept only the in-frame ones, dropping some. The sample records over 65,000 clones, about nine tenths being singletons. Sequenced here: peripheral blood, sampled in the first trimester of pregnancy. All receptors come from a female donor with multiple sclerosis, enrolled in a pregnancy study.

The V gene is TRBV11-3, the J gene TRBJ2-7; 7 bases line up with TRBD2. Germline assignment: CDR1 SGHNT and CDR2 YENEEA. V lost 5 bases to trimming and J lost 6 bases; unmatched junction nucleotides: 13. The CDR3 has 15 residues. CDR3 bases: TGTGCCAGCAGCGCCAGGAGTGGGGGACTACGCGAGCAGTACTTC. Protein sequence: CASSARSGGLREQYF.

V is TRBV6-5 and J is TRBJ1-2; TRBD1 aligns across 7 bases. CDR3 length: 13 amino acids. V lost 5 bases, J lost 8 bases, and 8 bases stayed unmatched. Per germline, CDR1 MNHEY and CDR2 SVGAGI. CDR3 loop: CASSTQGRRGYTF. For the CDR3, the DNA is TGTGCCAGCAGTACACAGGGGAGGAGGGGCTACACCTTC.

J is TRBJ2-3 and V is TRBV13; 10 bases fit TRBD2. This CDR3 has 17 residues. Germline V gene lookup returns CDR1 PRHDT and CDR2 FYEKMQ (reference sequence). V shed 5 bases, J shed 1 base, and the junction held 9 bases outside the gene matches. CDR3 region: CASSPQLSGRGTDTQYF. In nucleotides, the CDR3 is TGTGCCAGCAGCCCCCAGTTGAGCGGGAGGGGCACAGATACGCAGTATTTT.

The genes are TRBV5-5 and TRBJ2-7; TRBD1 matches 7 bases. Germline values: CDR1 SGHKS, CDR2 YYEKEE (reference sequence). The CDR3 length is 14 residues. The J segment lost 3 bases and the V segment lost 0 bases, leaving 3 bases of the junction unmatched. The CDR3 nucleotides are TGTGCCAGCAGCTTGGGACAGGGTATCTACGAGCAGTACTTC. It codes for CASSLGQGIYEQYF.

Written as DNA, the CDR3 is TGTGCCAGCAGTGCCAGCGGGAGGGCCTACGAGCAGTACTTC. Translated, it gives CASSASGRAYEQYF. The chain uses TRBV2 and TRBJ2-7, with 10 bases matching TRBD2. The CDR3 is made up of 14 amino acids. Losses at the gene ends were 4 bases for V and 2 bases for J; bases not matched to a gene: 2. Per the germline V gene, CDR1 is SNHLY and CDR2 is FYNNEI.

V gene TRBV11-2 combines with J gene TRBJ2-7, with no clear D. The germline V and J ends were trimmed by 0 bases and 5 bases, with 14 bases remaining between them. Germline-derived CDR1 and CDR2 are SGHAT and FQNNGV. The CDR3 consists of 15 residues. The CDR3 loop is CASSLEVSLLDEQYF. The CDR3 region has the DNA TGTGCCAGCAGCTTAGAAGTTAGTTTACTTGACGAGCAGTACTTC.

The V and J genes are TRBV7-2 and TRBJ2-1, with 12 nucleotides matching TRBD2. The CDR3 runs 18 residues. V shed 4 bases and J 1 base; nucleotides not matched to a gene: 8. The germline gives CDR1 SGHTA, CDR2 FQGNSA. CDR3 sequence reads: CASSSAWTSGVSYNEQFF. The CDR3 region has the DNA TGTGCCAGCAGCTCGGCCTGGACTAGCGGGGTATCCTACAATGAGCAGTTCTTC.

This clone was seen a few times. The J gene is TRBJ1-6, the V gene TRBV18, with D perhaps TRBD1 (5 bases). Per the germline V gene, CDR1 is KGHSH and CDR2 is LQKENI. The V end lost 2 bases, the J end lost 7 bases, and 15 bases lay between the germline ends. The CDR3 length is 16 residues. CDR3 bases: TGTGCCAGCTCACCAGGTACGCGGGGGATGAATTCACCCCTCCACTTT. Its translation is CASSPGTRGMNSPLHF.

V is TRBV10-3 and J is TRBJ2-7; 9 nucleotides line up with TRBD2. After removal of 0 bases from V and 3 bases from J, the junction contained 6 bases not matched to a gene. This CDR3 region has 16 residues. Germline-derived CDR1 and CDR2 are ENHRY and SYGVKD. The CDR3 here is CAISESSEREDYEQYF. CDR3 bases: TGTGCCATCAGTGAGTCATCGGAGCGGGAGGACTACGAGCAGTACTTC.